The T cell receptor (beta chain) under discussion was sequenced for a study of chemoradiotherapy in HPV16-positive cancers. Profiled with immunoSEQ multiplex PCR; TCRdb holds only in-frame clones, not every one. The top ten clones hold 14% to 15% of a sample with under 8,500 clones, around 88% of them seen once. Repeated repertoire sampling spanned the course of chemoradiotherapy. Trimming took off 3 bases at V and 5 bases at J, with 6 bases between the two ends. This CDR3 region has 12 residues. Germline lookup yields CDR1 MNHNS and CDR2 SASEGT. Concerning this clone: Its antigen is as yet unknown.

The study's findings and limits: During treatment, candidate HPV-specific clones and E7-related motifs expanded in tumor. Only a couple of HPV16-positive patients supplied the functional HPV-specificity definition.

The source material was blood, sampled from a patient who underwent chemoradiotherapy. The chain carries TRBV6-1 and TRBJ2-3, with D unresolved. This receptor was taken from a human donor with HPV-associated anogenital cancer. The CDR3 DNA follows: TGTGCCAGCAGTGATAGTTTAGATACGCAGTATTTT. Residues: CASSDSLDTQYF.